Listed here is a single T cell receptor (beta chain). Trimming took off 5 bases at V and 4 bases at J, with 17 bases between the two ends. The V gene's germline CDR1 is MDHEN and CDR2 SYDVKM. This CDR3 contains 15 residues. CD45RO-negative, CCR7-selected cells formed the naive CD8 fraction, which excluded terminally differentiated effector memory CD45RA+ cells. Genomic DNA belonging to each subset was distributed in equal measure over several immunoSEQ plates. Assay used: immunoSEQ multiplex PCR; TCRdb lists only in-frame clones, some missing. This sample has about 600,000 clones, with about 95% found just once. These data are taken from a study of shared clonotypes between healthy human individuals.

The TCR was taken from a woman aged 25 to 39 in good health. The chain employs TRBV28 and TRBJ1-2; possibly TRBD1 for D (6 bases). Input material: naive CD8+ T cells sorted from blood. The CDR3 sequence: CASSPRGGEFYGYTF. CDR3 nucleotides: TGTGCCAGCAGTCCCAGGGGCGGTGAATTCTATGGCTACACCTTC.